Included here is one TCR beta chain sequence, with context. This entry belongs to a study of shared clonotypes between healthy human individuals. Germline CDR1 SGDLS, CDR2 YYNGEE. V lost 3 bases to trimming and J lost 5 bases; unmatched junction nucleotides: 9. The CDR3 consists of 16 residues. Libraries were prepared by immunoSEQ multiplex PCR; TCRdb keeps only in-frame clonotypes and omits some of them. Of more than 2 million clones in the sample, nearly 97% were seen once. The sample was naive CD4+ T cells sorted from blood. Subset described: CD45RA+ positively selected. The receptor's source is a man in his late teens or twenties in good health. V and J are TRBV9 and TRBJ2-5; 11 bases are shared with TRBD2. Written as DNA, the CDR3 is TGTGCCAGCAGCGAGAGGAGACTAGCGGGACAGGAGACCCAGTACTTC. Translation gives CASSERRLAGQETQYF.